Listed here is a single T cell receptor (beta chain). These data originate in a study of regulatory T cells in long-lasting Graves disease. Time point in this sample: persistent/refractory GD, antithyroid drugs over 5 years with positive TRAb. PBMC-extracted RNA yielded the TCR library. Diagnosis followed American Thyroid Association guidelines for Graves' disease. Per germline, CDR1 MNHEY and CDR2 SMNVEV (reference sequence). V was shortened by 1 base and J by 4 bases, with 14 bases between the two germline ends. The CDR3 spans 16 residues. Through Arm-PCR of CDR3 regions and iRepertoire HTBI primers, TCR beta libraries were built. One entry per CDR3 protein, called by TCRdb with MiXCR from the multiplex PCR reads. The sample contains 300,000 or so distinct CDR3 sequences, roughly a fifth of which appear only once.

The V and J genes are TRBV27 and TRBJ1-5; a possible D gene is TRBD1 (5 bases). This clonotype was sampled from a female donor with Graves disease. This specimen was peripheral blood mononuclear cells (PBMCs), taken when the disease was refractory, from a patient treated with antithyroid drugs. CDR3 region: CASSLLGQGKNQPQHF. Written as DNA, the CDR3 is TGTGCCAGCAGTTTATTGGGGCAGGGTAAGAATCAGCCCCAGCATTTT.